This paragraph covers one T cell receptor (beta chain) sequence. Its antigen is currently unknown. PCR involved 60 Vbeta and 13 Jbeta primers. TCRdb's copy holds only in-frame clones and misses some; the assay was immunoSEQ multiplex PCR. The table for this sample gives around 70,000 clones. This sample is part of a study of cytomegalovirus exposure and HLA in healthy donors. Deletions cut 4 bases from V and 5 bases from J, with 11 bases between. This CDR3 has 13 residues. Germline CDR1 reads SGHTA; CDR2 reads FQGNSA. The study's findings and limits: Later analysis placed DRB1 highest and HLA-C lowest in TCR association rates, which differed by HLA locus.

Sequencing was carried out using PBMCs. The TCR comes from a woman aged 30 to 39 in good health and CMV-seronegative. The chain uses TRBV7-2 and TRBJ2-5; D is undetermined. Written as DNA, the CDR3 is TGTGCCAGCAGCTGGGCCCAAAGGGAGACCCAGTACTTC. This gives the protein CASSWAQRETQYF.